This T cell receptor beta chain came from a study of Ad26.COV2.S vaccination and SARS-CoV-2 variants. Clones were read by immunoSEQ multiplex PCR, and TCRdb kept only the in-frame ones, dropping some. The data show around 400,000 clones, with 80% to 90% seen just once and about 7.1% held by the top ten. Treatment given: 15 to 20 received Ad26.COV2.S at low or high dose, single or two shots; about 5 received placebo; per-sample allocation not given. After the first vaccine or placebo injection, samples were drawn on day 63. V dropped 4 bases and J dropped 6 bases, with 14 bases sitting between them. Germline loops: CDR1 SGHRS, CDR2 YFSETQ. The CDR3 has 13 amino acids.

This chain uses TRBV5-1 with TRBJ2-7; D is undetermined. This clonotype was obtained from a person between 18 and 65 years old who received the Ad26.COV2.S COVID-19 vaccine or a placebo. Source: peripheral blood, taken in a trial of Ad26.COV2.S vaccine versus placebo. CDR3 DNA: TGCGCCAGCAGCCCCAGAATACAGTTCGAGCAGTACTTC. It yields the protein CASSPRIQFEQYF.